The entry below gives a single T cell receptor (beta chain) sequence along with its context. As processed by the authors: Amplification with reference gene primers provided the estimates of nucleated cell counts. Libraries were prepared by immunoSEQ multiplex PCR; TCRdb keeps only in-frame clonotypes and omits some of them. Clone size and the V and J calls come from that table; the DNA yielded D and trimming. The sample includes approximately 47,000 clones, roughly 86% of them seen just once. The data belong to a study of blood T cell repertoires in COVID-19. Material: peripheral blood. This clonotype was sampled from a woman aged 60-75 years with acute or convalescent COVID-19.

This chain's CDR3 is CASSLGLSEALHF. The CDR3 DNA sequence: TGTGCCAGCAGCTTAGGACTGTCCGAGGCCCTCCACTTT. The V and J genes are TRBV7-8 and TRBJ1-6, with D unclear. Germline CDR1 SGHVS, CDR2 FQNEAQ. The CDR3 is made up of 13 amino acids. V dropped 1 base and J dropped 14 bases, with 12 bases sitting between them.